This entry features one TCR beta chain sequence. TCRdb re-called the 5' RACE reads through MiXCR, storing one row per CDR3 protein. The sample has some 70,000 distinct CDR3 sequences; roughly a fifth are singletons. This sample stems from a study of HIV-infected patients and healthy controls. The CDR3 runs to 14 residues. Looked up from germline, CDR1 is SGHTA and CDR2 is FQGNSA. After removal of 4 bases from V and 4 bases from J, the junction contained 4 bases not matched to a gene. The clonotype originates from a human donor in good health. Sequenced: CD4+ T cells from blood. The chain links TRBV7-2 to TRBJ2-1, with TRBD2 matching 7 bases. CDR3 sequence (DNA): TGTGCCAGCAGCTCCTCTAGCGGATACAATGAGCAGTTCTTC. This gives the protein CASSSSSGYNEQFF.